This TCR beta chain is drawn from a study of OX40 agonist ivuxolimab in advanced cancers. General notes on the study: Ivuxolimab, which targeted the costimulatory receptor OX40 (CD134), was an agonistic, fully human IgG2 monoclonal antibody. In the dose-escalation cohort, more than 80% of patients were male, and the mean age was roughly 56 years with a range of about 20 to 79. Peripheral TCRbeta sequencing aimed to test whether ivuxolimab altered TCR sequence diversity and caused clonal T-cell expansion. Of the approximately 54 dose-escalation patients, hepatocellular carcinoma was present in around 19, melanoma in roughly 15, renal cell carcinoma in 9 and head and neck cancer in 9. The paper describes the monotherapy dose-escalation part (N ≈ 52 patients) of the phase I trial of ivuxolimab. Partial responses were achieved by three dose-escalation patients, of whom one had hepatocellular carcinoma and two had cutaneous melanoma. Patients were allowed to have had prior anti-PD-1, anti-PD-L1 or anti-CTLA-4 therapy, and approximately 40% of the dose-escalation patients had previously received checkpoint inhibitors. Intravenous ivuxolimab was administered to patients every 2 weeks at six dose levels: 0.01, 0.1, 0.3, 1.5, 3 and 10 mg/kg. Overall study outcomes, separate from this receptor: At doses of 0.1 to 3.0 mg/kg, clonal expansion of both CD4+ and CD8+ T cells in blood was seen between baseline and week 6. On average, CD8+ T cells showed more expanded clones than CD4+ T cells after ivuxolimab. The antigen specificity of the peripheral T cells that underwent clonal expansion was not determined. Low levels of normalized T-cell clonal expansion were also seen in some nonresponding patients. In the 0.1-3.0 mg/kg groups, partial responders were among the patients with the lowest normalized peripheral clonal expansion, particularly in CD8+ T cells.

The trial excluded patients who had a history of autoimmune disease or who were on systemic immunosuppression. Peripheral blood for TCR sequencing was drawn from every dose cohort at baseline, at cycle 4 day 1 and at cycle 7 day 1. Samples were obtained from an open-label, multicenter, first-in-human phase I dose-escalation trial of ivuxolimab. The trial enrolled adults with locally advanced or metastatic head and neck squamous cell, hepatocellular, melanoma or renal cell carcinoma. Before TCR sequencing, CD4+ T cells and CD8+ T cells were sorted from peripheral blood as separate populations. Worth noting for this clone: Its recognized antigen is unknown. One base away there is no much larger clone; base qualities are not given.

The CDR1 and CDR2 encoded by the germline V gene are MNHEY and SVGAGI. Including the terminal cysteine and phenylalanine, the CDR3 comprises 15 residues. Only the CDR3 portion is preserved as DNA: 45 bases, with reading frame beginning at the first base. V loses 1 base at its end and J loses 1 base; junction bases beyond the gene matches: 2. For sequencing of the TCRbeta CDR3 region, genomic DNA was extracted from the sorted cells. TCRbeta CDR3 regions were sequenced using the immunoSEQ Assay. Sourced from immuneACCESS, this table was stored by TCRdb with only in-frame sequences that have V and J called. A share of the clones is absent; for the studies checked, an unresolved V gene accounts for under half, and the remainder has no known explanation. Present in this sample are about 83,000 clones, roughly 90% of which were seen just once. The ten biggest clones cover 0.65% to 0.9% of the sample.

The receptor was isolated from an adult with an advanced solid tumor such as melanoma, head and neck, liver or kidney cancer. The input for sequencing was CD4+ or CD8+ T cells sorted from blood, taken in a trial of the OX40 agonist ivuxolimab. The receptor chain draws on TRBV6-5 and TRBJ2-3; TRBD1 agrees with 7 junctional bases. The DNA sequence is as follows: TGTGCCAGCAGTTACTACAGGGGCCGCACAGATACGCAGTATTTT. It translates as CASSYYRGRTDTQYF.